What follows are 10 T cell receptor beta chains derived from one specimen sequenced in a study of shared clonotypes between healthy human individuals. Sequencing was performed with immunoSEQ multiplex PCR; in TCRdb, only in-frame clones are kept and a portion is missing. In the table there are 2 million or so clones, 85% to 95% of which are singletons. What was sequenced was naive CD4+ T cells sorted from blood. The subset is: CD45RA+ positively selected. The receptors originated from a young man in good health.

CDR3 coding DNA: TGTGCCAGCAAGTGGACTAGCGGGAGCGCAGATACGCAGTATTTT. Its translation: CASKWTSGSADTQYF. The V gene is TRBV19, the J gene TRBJ2-3; TRBD2 matches 13 bases. Germline lookup yields CDR1 LNHDA and CDR2 SQIVND (reference sequence). CDR3 length: 15 amino acids. V gave up 9 bases and J gave up 4 bases; unmatched junction bases: 7.

The gene calls are TRBV4-2 and TRBJ2-5; 11 positions agree with TRBD2. V shed 4 bases and J 5 bases; nucleotides not matched to a gene: 6. This CDR3 spans 15 amino acids. Germline V gives CDR1 LGHNA, CDR2 YNFKEQ. The CDR3 DNA sequence: TGTGCCAGCAGCCGATCACTAGCGGGGGAGGAGACCCAGTACTTC. This codes for CASSRSLAGEETQYF.

This chain joins TRBV5-1 and TRBJ1-4; TRBD1 is a possible D gene (6 bases). The CDR3 has 18 amino acids. V lost 4 bases and J 0 bases, leaving 19 bases between the germline ends. Looked up from germline, CDR1 is SGHRS and CDR2 is YFSETQ. The CDR3 spells CASSASGTLSATNEKLFF. CDR3 bases: TGCGCCAGCAGCGCTTCCGGGACACTATCCGCAACTAATGAAAAACTGTTTTTT.

The V call is TRBV27, the J call TRBJ2-7; D is possibly TRBD1 or TRBD2 (5 bases each). Germline CDR1 is MNHEY and CDR2 is SMNVEV (reference sequence). This CDR3 is 14 amino acids long. The V gene lost 1 base and the J gene lost 2 bases, with 9 bases spanning the gap. The CDR3 here is CASSLLGDTYEQYF. The CDR3 nucleotides are TGTGCCAGCAGTTTATTGGGGGATACCTACGAGCAGTACTTC.

This CDR3 reads CAWTGFRIYEQYF. As DNA, the CDR3 is TGTGCCTGGACAGGGTTCAGGATCTACGAGCAGTACTTC. This chain connects TRBV30 to TRBJ2-7, with D perhaps matching TRBD1 (5 bases). The CDR3 is 13 amino acids. With 4 bases removed from V and 3 bases from J, the gap between germline ends came to 13 bases. Germline values: CDR1 GTSNPN, CDR2 SVGIG (reference sequence).

This sequence joins TRBV6-5 and TRBJ1-2; 9 positions match TRBD1. The germline CDR1 and CDR2 sequences are MNHEY and SVGAGI. This CDR3 contains 15 residues. V lost 0 bases, J lost 8 bases, and 7 bases stayed unmatched. CDR3 coding DNA: TGTGCCAGCAGTTACTCTACGGGACAGGGTGAGGGCTACACCTTC. Protein sequence: CASSYSTGQGEGYTF.

The rearrangement uses TRBV6-5 and TRBJ2-3, with D unclear. Germline V CDR1 and CDR2: MNHEY, SVGAGI. The length of the CDR3 is 13 residues. V was trimmed by 6 bases and J by 0 bases, leaving 7 bases between them. CDR3 sequence: CASRPFSTDTQYF. The CDR3 coding sequence is TGTGCCAGCAGACCATTTAGCACAGATACGCAGTATTTT.

This clone occurred once. V and J are TRBV4-1 and TRBJ2-7; TRBD2 might be the D (6 bases). Germline V gives CDR1 MGHRA, CDR2 YSYEKL. V shed 2 bases and J shed 4 bases, with 15 bases lying between them. The CDR3 length is 15 residues. The CDR3 coding sequence is TGCGCCAGCAGCCAAATTCTAGCTGGAGGGTACGAGCAGTACTTC. Protein sequence: CASSQILAGGYEQYF.

Remarks on this clone: The identical CDR3 is also encoded by other nucleotide sequences in the sample. V usage is TRBV9 and J usage is TRBJ2-3; D gene ambiguous. This CDR3 region has 12 residues. CDR1 and CDR2 (germline): SGDLS, YYNGEE. V was cut by 0 bases and J by 5 bases, with 4 bases left in between. The CDR3 sequence is CASSVGGDTQYF. The CDR3 region has the DNA TGTGCCAGCAGCGTAGGAGGAGATACGCAGTATTTT. Drawing the rest from reference TRBV9 and TRBJ2-3, the complete variable domain is DSGVTQTPKHLITATGQRVTLRCSPRSGDLSVYWYQQSLDQGLQFLIQYYNGEERAKGNILERFSAQQFPDLHSELNLSSLELGDSALYFCASSVGGDTQYFGPGTRLTVL.

Worth noting for this clone: Distinct nucleotide sequences in the sample also encode this CDR3. The V gene is TRBV30, the J gene TRBJ1-2; 11 nucleotides agree with TRBD1. V lost 1 base and J lost 5; bases outside the gene matches: 3. The CDR3 length is 14 residues. The V gene's germline CDR1 is GTSNPN and CDR2 SVGIG (reference sequence). The CDR3 loop reads CAWSAGTGGYGYTF. The CDR3 DNA is TGTGCCTGGAGTGCCGGGACAGGGGGGTATGGCTACACCTTC.